This is a list of T cell receptor beta chains from one sample in a study of blood T cell repertoires in COVID-19. Sequenced by immunoSEQ multiplex PCR; TCRdb stores in-frame clones only, minus some. The repertoire includes 360,000 or so clones, approximately 91% of them detected once, and just over 1% sits in the top ten. Sequencing was performed on PBMCs or T cells enriched from blood (not recorded which). Source of these receptors: a woman aged 25 to 39 who had been exposed to COVID-19. Both conserved end residues are part of each CDR3. The D gene is left open where the match is weak. Size tells how often a clone was seen (once, few, many) or the class of an expanded clone, and some rows leave it out.

CASSSAGQPNTEAFF	TGTGCCAGCAGTTCCGCGGGACAGCCAAACACTGAAGCTTTCTTT	TRBD1	TRBJ1-1	TRBV6-2/TRBV6-3	NA
CASSLTGRHEQYF	TGTGCCAGCAGTCTGACAGGGAGGCACGAGCAGTACTTC	NA	TRBJ2-7	TRBV27	NA
CASSPIGGNQPQHF	TGTGCCAGCAGCCCAATCGGAGGTAATCAGCCCCAGCATTTT	NA	TRBJ1-5	TRBV3-1/TRBV3-2	once
CASTSGGSGNTIYF	TGTGCCAGCACCTCAGGGGGCTCTGGAAACACCATATATTTT	TRBD1	TRBJ1-3	TRBV6-5	NA
CASSRLAGAYEQYF	TGTGCCAGCAGCCGACTAGCGGGAGCCTACGAGCAGTACTTC	TRBD2	TRBJ2-7	TRBV3-1/TRBV3-2	once
CASSPGQTGETQYF	TGTGCCAGCAGTCCAGGACAGACAGGAGAGACCCAGTACTTC	NA	TRBJ2-5	TRBV25-1	NA
CASSLVRQETQYF	TGTGCCAGCAGCTTAGTCCGGCAAGAGACCCAGTACTTC	NA	TRBJ2-5	TRBV7-8	NA
CASSSLVSLDTDTQYF	TGTGCCAGCAGCAGCTTAGTTTCGCTAGACACAGATACGCAGTATTTT	NA	TRBJ2-3	TRBV11-3	NA
CASKRGSIYNEQFF	TGTGCCAGCAAACGAGGGTCGATCTACAATGAGCAGTTCTTC	NA	TRBJ2-1	TRBV11-2	NA
CASSLAGGRAPGELFF	TGTGCCAGCAGCCTGGCGGGCGGGAGGGCCCCCGGGGAGCTGTTTTTT	TRBD2	TRBJ2-2	TRBV7-8	NA
CASSQDIAGTRINEQFF	TGCGCCAGCAGCCAAGATATAGCGGGGACTAGGATCAATGAGCAGTTCTTC	TRBD2	TRBJ2-1	TRBV4-1	NA
CASSLAGRADTQYF	TGTGCCAGCAGCTTAGCCGGGAGGGCGGATACGCAGTATTTT	TRBD2	TRBJ2-3	TRBV7-3	once
CASTWTGDTEAFF	TGTGCCAGCACCTGGACAGGGGACACTGAAGCTTTCTTT	TRBD1	TRBJ1-1	TRBV19	NA
CASSLANAGETQYF	TGCGCCAGCAGCTTGGCCAATGCAGGAGAGACCCAGTACTTC	NA	TRBJ2-5	TRBV5-1	NA
CASGPLRAAGAGELFF	TGTGCCAGTGGACCCCTCAGGGCGGCGGGAGCCGGGGAGCTGTTTTTT	TRBD2	TRBJ2-2	TRBV19	NA
CASSPPQSVGGSGREQFF	TGTGCCAGCAGCCCACCCCAGTCCGTCGGCGGGAGCGGGAGGGAGCAGTTCTTC	TRBD2	TRBJ2-1	TRBV7-9	NA
CASVRDRGNGYTF	TGTGCCAGCGTCCGGGACAGGGGCAATGGCTACACCTTC	TRBD1	TRBJ1-2	TRBV12-3/TRBV12-4	NA
CASSEGGGETQYF	TGCGCCAGCAGTGAGGGGGGCGGGGAGACCCAGTACTTC	NA	TRBJ2-5	TRBV10-1	NA
CAWSRQSDTEAFF	TGTGCCTGGAGTCGGCAGAGCGACACTGAAGCTTTCTTT	NA	TRBJ1-1	TRBV30	NA
CASSGLTGLAYNEQFF	TGTGCCAGCAGCGGGCTGACGGGACTAGCCTACAATGAGCAGTTCTTC	TRBD2	TRBJ2-1	TRBV3-1/TRBV3-2	NA
CASSPPGGPDTQYF	TGTGCCAGCTCACCACCGGGAGGGCCAGATACGCAGTATTTT	TRBD2	TRBJ2-3	TRBV18	NA
CASSPWTSGSGEQYF	TGCGCCAGCAGCCCATGGACTAGCGGGAGTGGCGAGCAGTACTTC	TRBD2	TRBJ2-7	TRBV5-1	once
CASTPGLGASYEQYF	TGTGCCAGCACCCCGGGACTAGGGGCTTCCTACGAGCAGTACTTC	TRBD2	TRBJ2-7	TRBV6-5	NA
CASSQGLNTEAFF	TGCGCCAGCAGTCAGGGGCTGAACACTGAAGCTTTCTTT	NA	TRBJ1-1	TRBV5-1	NA
CASSHDRVNYGYTF	TGTGCCAGCAGCCACGACAGGGTCAACTATGGCTACACCTTC	TRBD1	TRBJ1-2	TRBV14	few
CASSHRTGANYGYTF	TGTGCCAGCAGTCACAGGACAGGGGCTAACTATGGCTACACCTTC	TRBD1	TRBJ1-2	TRBV28	NA
CASSLGREQFF	TGTGCCAGCAGCTTAGGGCGTGAGCAGTTCTTC	NA	TRBJ2-1	TRBV7-3	NA
CASTNPRQGSSNQPQHF	TGTGCCAGTACCAACCCGCGACAGGGGAGTTCAAATCAGCCCCAGCATTTT	TRBD1	TRBJ1-5	TRBV19	NA
CASSLEGGLVTSNEQFF	TGTGCCAGCAGCTTAGAGGGGGGACTAGTAACTAGCAATGAGCAGTTCTTC	TRBD2	TRBJ2-1	TRBV7-9	NA
CASRSYRGNTGELFF	TGTGCCAGCCGATCATACAGGGGGAACACCGGGGAGCTGTTTTTT	TRBD1	TRBJ2-2	TRBV28	NA
CASSPSRSGLAGYEQYF	TGTGCCAGCAGCCCTTCCCGTAGCGGACTAGCGGGATACGAGCAGTACTTC	TRBD2	TRBJ2-7	TRBV7-9	NA
CASSDQGAVNTEAFF	TGTGCCAGCAGTGACCAGGGGGCGGTGAACACTGAAGCTTTCTTT	TRBD1	TRBJ1-1	TRBV6-1	NA
CASSSGQFNQPQHF	TGTGCCAGCAGCTCAGGACAGTTTAATCAGCCCCAGCATTTT	NA	TRBJ1-5	TRBV11-2	NA
CASSTLAVINEQFF	TGCGCCAGCAGCACACTAGCAGTGATCAATGAGCAGTTCTTC	NA	TRBJ2-1	TRBV5-1	NA
CASRAGTGNTGELFF	TGTGCCAGCAGGGCTGGGACAGGGAACACCGGGGAGCTGTTTTTT	TRBD1	TRBJ2-2	TRBV28	once
CASSPGSLATGVINEQFF	TGTGCCAGCTCACCCGGAAGCTTGGCGACAGGGGTAATCAATGAGCAGTTCTTC	TRBD1	TRBJ2-1	TRBV18	few
CASKTAQETQYF	TGTGCCAGCAAGACAGCACAAGAGACCCAGTACTTC	NA	TRBJ2-5	TRBV28	NA
CASSLGQGGEQYF	TGTGCCAGCAGCTTAGGACAAGGGGGCGAGCAGTACTTC	NA	TRBJ2-7	TRBV11-2	few
CSGGTGERGELFF	TGCAGCGGGGGGACAGGGGAAAGAGGGGAGCTGTTTTTT	TRBD1	TRBJ2-2	TRBV29-1	NA
CASSSPTSGKVNEQFF	TGTGCCAGCAGCTCCCCAACTAGCGGGAAGGTAAATGAGCAGTTCTTC	TRBD2	TRBJ2-1	TRBV7-9	NA
CASHRGRQETQYF	TGTGCCAGCCACAGGGGTAGGCAAGAGACCCAGTACTTC	TRBD1	TRBJ2-5	TRBV6-5	NA
CASSTGFPGTHEQYF	TGTGCCAGCAGTACAGGGTTCCCCGGAACCCACGAGCAGTACTTC	NA	TRBJ2-7	TRBV6-5	NA
CASSLSWEGFQSSYNSPLHF	TGTGCCAGCAGTTTATCCTGGGAGGGGTTCCAAAGCTCCTATAATTCACCCCTCCACTTT	NA	TRBJ1-6	TRBV27	NA
CASALAGSYNEQFF	TGTGCCAGCGCCCTGGCGGGCTCCTACAATGAGCAGTTCTTC	NA	TRBJ2-1	TRBV3-1/TRBV3-2	NA
CASSLGLAGGWNEQFF	TGTGCCAGTAGTCTGGGACTAGCGGGAGGGTGGAATGAGCAGTTCTTC	TRBD2	TRBJ2-1	TRBV19	NA
CASRLTSGSRETQYF	TGCGCCAGCAGATTGACTAGCGGGAGTAGGGAGACCCAGTACTTC	TRBD2	TRBJ2-5	TRBV5-1	NA
CASRPRRLGELFF	TGTGCCAGCAGACCTAGAAGGTTGGGGGAGCTGTTTTTT	NA	TRBJ2-2	TRBV5-6	NA
CSAGSGGVGNF	TGCAGTGCCGGGTCGGGGGGAGTGGGTAATTTT	TRBD2	TRBJ2-3	TRBV20-1	NA